The 2 T cell receptor beta chains given below trace back to one sample, sequenced in a study of early T cells in non-severe SARS-CoV-2 infection. MiXCR was run by TCRdb on the 5' RACE reads, yielding one entry per CDR3 protein. The top ten clones hold around 5% of a sample with 70,000 to 90,000 distinct CDR3 sequences, 11% of them seen once. The sequenced sample consisted of whole blood. These receptors all stem from an adult who was a healthcare worker with PCR-confirmed SARS-CoV-2 infection or an uninfected control (not recorded which).

This clonotype has just a few counts. This chain connects TRBV6-5 to TRBJ2-7; D may be TRBD1 (6 bases). The CDR3 is made up of 14 amino acids. The germline V and J ends were trimmed by 0 bases and 0 bases, with 6 bases remaining between them. Germline CDR1 and CDR2: MNHEY and SVGAGI. The DNA of the CDR3 is TGTGCCAGCAGTTACTCACAGGGCTCCTACGAGCAGTACTTC. Protein sequence: CASSYSQGSYEQYF.

This clonotype has ten or more counts. V gene TRBV28 combines with J gene TRBJ2-6; D unclear. This CDR3 spans 17 amino acids. Trimming removed 6 bases from V and 0 bases from J, with 15 bases in between. Per the germline V gene, CDR1 is MDHEN and CDR2 is SYDVKM. The CDR3 reads CASSLREYTSGANVLTF. CDR3 sequence (DNA): TGTGCCAGCAGCCTCAGAGAGTACACCTCTGGGGCCAACGTCCTGACTTTC.